This TCR beta chain was identified in a study of CD8 T cells in ankylosing spondylitis. This clonotype was counted many times. Antigen: not known. V was pared by 7 bases and J by 6 bases, with 8 bases of the junction left unmatched. There are 15 residues in the CDR3. The germline gives CDR1 MNHEY, CDR2 SVGEGT. Quantitative 5'-RACE with molecular barcodes generated TCR beta libraries. TCRdb analysed the 5' RACE reads with MiXCR anew, one entry per CDR3 protein. This table has approximately 100,000 distinct CDR3 sequences, over 6.5% appearing once. Regarding the study as a whole: Significantly higher representation of disease-linked clones was reported for matched ankylosing spondylitis synovial fluid. Relatively rare in peripheral blood, disease-linked clones were also CD8+.

The sample taken for sequencing was blood, either unsorted or a sorted T cell fraction (not recorded which). The sequence was obtained from a male donor with ankylosing spondylitis or in good health (not recorded which). The chain joins TRBV6-2 or TRBV6-3 to TRBJ2-2; TRBD2 matches at 10 bases. The CDR3 DNA is TGTGCCAGCAAAGCGGGGGGGCTGGAGGCCGGGGAGCTGTTTTTT. Protein sequence: CASKAGGLEAGELFF.